These 31 T cell receptor beta chains were sequenced from one sample in a study of OX40 agonist ivuxolimab in advanced cancers. Profiled with immunoSEQ multiplex PCR; TCRdb holds only in-frame clones, not every one. The sample lists some 60,000 clones, more than 85% occurring once. The source was CD4+ or CD8+ T cells sorted from blood, collected in a trial of the OX40 agonist ivuxolimab. The receptors were sampled from an adult with an advanced solid tumor such as melanoma, head and neck, liver or kidney cancer.

This clone is a singleton in its sample. The chain joins TRBV6-6 to TRBJ2-2; D may match TRBD1 or TRBD2 (5 bases each). V was pared by 5 bases and J by 11 bases, with 18 bases between. Germline CDR1 MNHNY, CDR2 SVGAGI (reference sequence). This CDR3 has 14 amino acids. This chain's CDR3 is CASSREGTRRELFF. Here the CDR3 DNA reads TGTGCCAGCAGTCGCGAGGGGACCAGGCGAGAGCTGTTTTTT.

The V gene is TRBV6-5, the J gene TRBJ1-6; D perhaps matches TRBD1 (5 bases). Germline CDR1 MNHEY, CDR2 SVGAGI. This CDR3 has 14 amino acids. V was pared by 8 bases and J by 8 bases, with 16 bases between. In DNA, the CDR3 is TGTGCCAGCCACCTCGGGACTGTAGATTCACCCCTCCACTTT. Encoded protein: CASHLGTVDSPLHF.

This sequence joins TRBV9 and TRBJ2-7; 9 bases are a match to TRBD1. The CDR3 runs to 15 residues. Germline V gene data show CDR1 as SGDLS and CDR2 as YYNGEE. Trimming took 3 bases from V and 6 from J; bases not matched to a gene: 10. The CDR3 DNA is TGTGCCAGCAGCGCTGGCGGGGACAGGGACGGCGAGCAGTACTTC. Protein sequence: CASSAGGDRDGEQYF.

The chain links TRBV9 to TRBJ2-7; possible D gene TRBD2, 5 bases. Germline lookup yields CDR1 SGDLS and CDR2 YYNGEE. There are 14 residues in the CDR3. V lost 2 bases, J lost 4 bases, and 13 bases lay in between. For the CDR3, the DNA is TGTGCCAGCAGCGTCCGGGATTCAGGTTACGAGCAGTACTTC. Residues: CASSVRDSGYEQYF.

This clone appeared a single time. The gene calls are TRBV6-6 and TRBJ2-7; no clear D. Germline CDR1 MNHNY, CDR2 SVGAGI (reference sequence). V dropped 7 bases and J dropped 0 bases, with 16 bases sitting between them. CDR3 length equals 15 residues. As DNA, the CDR3 is TGTGCCAGCACCGTCGGACCCAAGAGCTCCTACGAGCAGTACTTC. Protein sequence: CASTVGPKSSYEQYF.

The chain is built from TRBV18 and TRBJ2-2; no clear D gene. Germline CDR1 reads KGHSH; CDR2 reads LQKENI. V dropped 4 bases and J dropped 6 bases, with 12 bases sitting between them. This CDR3 contains 14 residues. The CDR3 sequence is CASSRPTIPGELFF. The CDR3, as DNA: TGTGCCAGCTCACGACCGACAATCCCCGGGGAGCTGTTTTTT.

This clone has just a few counts. This sequence joins TRBV5-6 and TRBJ1-2; TRBD1 aligns across 9 bases. This CDR3 has 14 residues. Looked up from germline, CDR1 is SGHDT and CDR2 is YYEEEE. J lost 6 bases, V lost 4 bases, and 7 bases had no gene match. CDR3 amino acids: CASSMDRGIHGYTF. CDR3 DNA sequence: TGTGCCAGCAGCATGGACAGGGGTATCCATGGCTACACCTTC.

The chain employs TRBV5-1 and TRBJ1-6; D call uncertain. The CDR3 contains 15 residues. CDR1 is SGHRS, CDR2 YFSETQ, per germline. Between the trimmed V and J ends, which lost 2 bases and 2 bases, there was a span of 8 bases. The CDR3 protein is CASSFEGTYNSPLHF. The CDR3 DNA is TGCGCCAGCAGCTTTGAGGGAACCTATAATTCACCCCTCCACTTT.

The genes are TRBV6-5 and TRBJ1-3, with TRBD1 identical over 8 bases. Germline CDR1 reads MNHEY; CDR2 reads SVGAGI. CDR3 size: 15 residues. V was clipped by 2 bases and J by 7 bases; unmatched bases: 7. In DNA, the CDR3 is TGTGCCAGCAGTTACGCCACAGGGGGTTGGAACACCATATATTTT. This encodes CASSYATGGWNTIYF.

This chain links TRBV7-9 with TRBJ2-5; D ambiguous. Trimming stripped 5 bases from V and 7 bases from J, with 8 bases between. CDR3 size: 11 residues. CDR1 is SEHNR, CDR2 FQNEAQ, per germline (reference sequence). CDR3 DNA: TGTGCCAGCAGCATTGGGCGGACCCAGTACTTC. As protein: CASSIGRTQYF.

The V and J genes are TRBV6-6 and TRBJ1-2; D may be TRBD1 (6 bases). Trimming removed 4 bases at V and 0 bases at J, with 15 bases between. The CDR3 is made up of 16 amino acids. The germline gives CDR1 MNHNY, CDR2 SVGAGI (reference sequence). CDR3 in amino acids: CASSSLRTDTNYGYTF. DNA for the CDR3: TGTGCCAGCAGTTCCCTGAGGACAGATACTAACTATGGCTACACCTTC.

As regards this clone: Germline and junction disagree at one end, which may indicate a read error. This chain uses TRBV18 with TRBJ1-1; a possible D gene is TRBD1 (5 bases). CDR3 size: 16 residues. Germline assignment: CDR1 KGHSH and CDR2 LQKENI. CDR3 sequence: CASSPQGAGLNTEALF. The CDR3 coding sequence is TGTGCCAGCTCACCACAAGGGGCAGGCCTGAACACTGAAGCTCTCTTT. The entire variable domain, with the rest obtained from reference TRBV18 and TRBJ1-1, is as follows: NAGVMQNPRHLVRRRGQEARLRCSPMKGHSHVYWYRQLPEEGLKFMVYLQKENIIDESGMPKERFSAEFPKEGPSILRIQQVVRGDSAAYFCASSPQGAGLNTEALFGQGTRLTVV.

The chain links TRBV19 to TRBJ2-7; 11 bases match TRBD1. CDR1 and CDR2 (germline): LNHDA, SQIVND (reference sequence). With 6 bases clipped from V and 3 bases from J, the junction kept 10 bases outside the gene matches. The CDR3 runs to 16 residues. The DNA of the CDR3 is TGTGCCAGTAGCCGAACCGGGACAGGGGGTTTCTACGAGCAGTACTTC. Encoded protein: CASSRTGTGGFYEQYF.

The chain links TRBV4-1 to TRBJ1-2; D perhaps matches TRBD1 (5 bases). The CDR3 runs to 16 residues. The V gene's germline CDR1 is MGHRA and CDR2 YSYEKL. Deletions cut 0 bases from V and 13 bases from J, with 24 bases between. CDR3 sequence: CASSQDREDGTGRFTF. Here the CDR3 DNA reads TGCGCCAGCAGCCAAGATAGAGAGGACGGGACCGGTCGCTTCACCTTC.

The chain is built from TRBV7-2 and TRBJ1-4, with 7 bases lining up with TRBD1. Germline V gene data show CDR1 as SGHTA and CDR2 as FQGNSA. CDR3 length: 14 amino acids. Trimming at V came to 6 bases and at J to 7 bases, leaving 8 bases not matched to a gene. This chain's CDR3 is CASRTTGITEKLFF. DNA of the CDR3: TGTGCCAGCAGAACGACAGGGATTACTGAAAAACTGTTTTTT.

The chain recombines TRBV6-6 with TRBJ1-6, with TRBD1 matching 7 bases. The CDR3 has 16 residues. Trimming cost V 7 bases and J 7 bases; bases outside gene matches: 13. The germline V gene has CDR1 MNHNY and CDR2 SVGAGI (reference sequence). The CDR3 nucleotides read TGTGCCAGCACCTCCAGGGGGGGCCCGAGGAATTCACCCCTCCACTTT. Translating gives CASTSRGGPRNSPLHF.

V is TRBV11-3 and J is TRBJ1-2, with D possibly TRBD1 on 5 matching bases. In germline, CDR1 is SGHNT, CDR2 YENEEA. V was clipped by 5 bases and J by 6 bases, with 16 bases between them. There are 14 residues in the CDR3. The CDR3 spells CASSPGGGIHGYTF. The CDR3 nucleotides read TGTGCCAGCAGCCCGGGGGGAGGGATTCATGGCTACACCTTC.

V and J are TRBV5-1 and TRBJ2-5; D gene uncertain. The CDR3 sequence is 14 residues long. V gave up 0 bases and J gave up 1 base, with 7 bases separating them. Germline V gene data show CDR1 as SGHRS and CDR2 as YFSETQ. The CDR3 is CASSLGTVQETQYF. The CDR3 bases are TGCGCCAGCAGCTTGGGTACAGTCCAAGAGACCCAGTACTTC.

V usage is TRBV6-5 and J usage is TRBJ1-1; D remains ambiguous. V was cut by 0 bases and J by 5 bases, with 13 bases left in between. Germline loops: CDR1 MNHEY, CDR2 SVGAGI. This CDR3 spans 15 amino acids. The CDR3 loop is CASSYSRPSETEAFF. As DNA, the CDR3 is TGTGCCAGCAGTTACTCCAGGCCCAGTGAGACTGAAGCTTTCTTT.

V is TRBV11-3 and J is TRBJ1-6, with 7 bases that match TRBD1. The germline V gene encodes CDR1 SGHNT and CDR2 YENEEA. This CDR3 region has 14 residues. The V segment lost 4 bases and the J segment 5 bases; nucleotides outside the gene matches: 2. CDR3 loop: CASSYQGDNSPLHF. Here the CDR3 DNA reads TGTGCCAGCAGCTACCAGGGGGATAATTCACCCCTCCACTTT. The whole variable domain, filled in from reference TRBV11-3 and TRBJ1-6, reads EAGVVQSPRYKIIEKKQPVAFWCNPISGHNTLYWYLQNLGQGPELLIRYENEEAVDDSQLPKDRFSAERLKGVDSTLKIQPAELGDSAVYLCASSYQGDNSPLHFGNGTRLTVT.

V is TRBV2 and J is TRBJ1-5; D ambiguous. The V gene's germline CDR1 is SNHLY and CDR2 FYNNEI. Trimming left V 3 bases short and J 3 bases short, with 15 bases between. This CDR3 region has 16 residues. The CDR3 is CASSEEQGSDNQPQHF. The CDR3 coding sequence is TGTGCCAGCAGTGAGGAACAAGGGTCGGACAATCAGCCCCAGCATTTT.

The CDR3 nucleotides read TGTGCCAGCTCACTCATCAGACAGGGAGTTGGTGACGCTAACTATGGCTACACCTTC. It codes for CASSLIRQGVGDANYGYTF. The chain is built from TRBV18 and TRBJ1-2, with 7 bases fitting TRBD1. This CDR3 is built from 19 residues. From germline, CDR1 is KGHSH and CDR2 LQKENI. The ends lost 4 bases at V and 0 bases at J; junction bases unmatched: 17.

The CDR3 sequence is CASSLTGTARAFF. CDR3 sequence (DNA): TGTGCCAGCAGCTTGACCGGGACCGCGAGAGCTTTCTTT. This chain joins TRBV5-4 and TRBJ1-1; possibly TRBD1 for D (5 bases). Germline V CDR1 and CDR2: SGHNT, YYREEE (reference sequence). This CDR3 is built from 13 residues. V was cut by 1 base and J by 10 bases, with 14 bases left in between.

The chain uses TRBV11-2 and TRBJ1-4; TRBD1 might be the D (5 bases). CDR3 size: 14 residues. Per the germline V gene, CDR1 is SGHAT and CDR2 is FQNNGV. Trimming took off 0 bases at V and 6 bases at J, with 8 bases between the two ends. The CDR3 loop reads CASSLDRVYEKLFF. The DNA for the CDR3 is TGTGCCAGCAGCTTAGACAGGGTGTATGAAAAACTGTTTTTT.

V usage is TRBV5-1 and J usage is TRBJ1-1; no clear D. Germline CDR1 and CDR2: SGHRS and YFSETQ. This CDR3 region has 13 residues. The V gene lost 2 bases and the J gene lost 1 base, with 6 bases spanning the gap. Here the CDR3 reads CASSFRQNTEAFF. The CDR3 DNA follows: TGCGCCAGCAGCTTTCGACAGAACACTGAAGCTTTCTTT.

CDR3 nucleotide sequence: TGTGCCAGCAGCTCCCAGGGAATCGGGGAGCAGTTCTTC. Its protein product is CASSSQGIGEQFF. The chain is built from TRBV7-2 and TRBJ2-1; possible D gene TRBD1, 5 bases. Germline CDR1 SGHTA, CDR2 FQGNSA. The V and J ends lost 4 bases and 10 bases respectively, with 14 bases between them. The CDR3 runs to 13 residues.

The genes are TRBV30 and TRBJ2-3; a weak D match, TRBD2 (6 bases). The CDR3 consists of 14 residues. Trimming pared 3 bases from V and 2 bases from J, leaving 12 bases between. Germline V gives CDR1 GTSNPN, CDR2 SVGIG (reference sequence). CDR3 sequence reads: CAWREGGLTDTQYF. CDR3 nucleotides: TGTGCCTGGAGGGAGGGTGGACTCACAGATACGCAGTATTTT.

This chain joins TRBV7-2 and TRBJ1-6, with TRBD1 identical over 8 bases. The CDR3 is 15 residues long. Germline values: CDR1 SGHTA, CDR2 FQGNSA. After removal of 6 bases from V and 10 bases from J, the junction contained 11 bases not matched to a gene. Here the CDR3 reads CASRPDRDIPSPLHF. The DNA for the CDR3 is TGTGCCAGCAGACCGGACAGGGACATACCCTCACCCCTCCACTTT.

The rearrangement uses TRBV7-3 and TRBJ1-3; D might be TRBD1 (5 bases). CDR1 and CDR2 from the germline V gene are SGHTA and FQGTGA. V lost 1 base and J lost 2, with 9 bases in between. The CDR3 is 15 amino acids. The DNA for the CDR3 is TGTGCCAGCAGCTTAAACTCAGGGCCTGGAAACACCATATATTTT. Translating it yields CASSLNSGPGNTIYF. The full variable domain, its missing parts supplied by reference TRBV7-3 and TRBJ1-3, is GAGVSQTPSNKVTEKGKYVELRCDPISGHTALYWYRQSLGQGPEFLIYFQGTGAADDSGLPNDRFFAVRPEGSVSTLKIQRTERGDSAVYLCASSLNSGPGNTIYFGEGSWLTVV.

The chain uses TRBV2 and TRBJ2-3, with D perhaps matching TRBD2 (7 bases). CDR1 SNHLY and CDR2 FYNNEI come from the germline V gene. There are 14 residues in the CDR3. V was shortened by 5 bases and J by 4 bases, with 13 bases between the two germline ends. CDR3 protein: CASSIRGAPDTQYF. The CDR3 DNA reads TGTGCCAGCAGTATTCGGGGGGCCCCAGATACGCAGTATTTT.

The chain recombines TRBV5-1 with TRBJ2-1; no clear D. Deletions cut 2 bases from V and 1 base from J, with 13 bases between. Germline-derived CDR1 and CDR2 are SGHRS and YFSETQ. This CDR3 is built from 16 residues. CDR3 region: CASSFNPGISYNEQFF. CDR3 coding DNA: TGCGCCAGCAGCTTCAATCCGGGCATATCCTACAATGAGCAGTTCTTC.